This is a list of T cell receptor beta chains from one sample in a study of cytomegalovirus exposure and HLA in healthy donors. Profiled with immunoSEQ multiplex PCR; TCRdb holds only in-frame clones, not every one. The table shows some 150,000 clones, with about four fifths occurring only once. Sequences were obtained from PBMCs. Every receptor here comes from a woman in her 40s in good health and CMV-seronegative. The CDR3 runs from the conserved cysteine through the conserved F or W. A D gene is named only where the DNA matches it firmly. Expanded clones are given a class, and other clones once, few, many or no size at all.

j_gene | d_gene | abundance | v_gene | len | CDR3nt | CDR3aa
TRBJ1-1 | . | . | TRBV16 | 11 | TGTGCCAGCAGCCTCTACACTGAAGCTTTCTTT | CASSLYTEAFF
TRBJ2-1 | . | . | TRBV9 | 16 | TGTGCCAGCAGCGTTCCGGAGCCTAGCTCCTACAATGAGCAGTTCTTC | CASSVPEPSSYNEQFF
TRBJ1-1 | TRBD1 | . | TRBV18 | 15 | TGTGCCAGCTCACAAAAACCAGGGGGATGGACTGAAGCTTTCTTT | CASSQKPGGWTEAFF
TRBJ2-1 | . | . | TRBV4-1 | 17 | TGCGCCAGCAGCCAAGCTACTAGGGTAAGCTCCTACAATGAGCAGTTCTTC | CASSQATRVSSYNEQFF
TRBJ2-7 | . | . | TRBV7-6 | 12 | TGTGCCAGCAGCTTACAAGGGGCTCAGCAGTACTTC | CASSLQGAQQYF
TRBJ2-5 | . | . | TRBV5-1 | 13 | TGCGCCAGCAGCATCGGACAGCAAGAGACCCAGTACTTC | CASSIGQQETQYF
TRBJ2-3 | . | . | TRBV6-5 | 14 | TGTGCCAGCAGTTTAAGGGGGTCGCGGGATACGCAGTATTTT | CASSLRGSRDTQYF
TRBJ2-5 | . | . | TRBV19 | 13 | TGTGCCAGTAGTAGACAGGACCAAGAGACCCAGTACTTC | CASSRQDQETQYF
TRBJ1-1 | TRBD1 | few | TRBV10-3 | 13 | TGTGCCATCAGTGGTCAGGGGGACACTGAAGCTTTCTTT | CAISGQGDTEAFF
TRBJ1-5 | TRBD1 | . | TRBV7-9 | 15 | TGTGCCAGCAGCTCGGACAGGGGACGGGATCAGCCCCAGCATTTT | CASSSDRGRDQPQHF
TRBJ1-1 | . | few | TRBV28 | 13 | TGTGCCGCGACGGGAAACGCGCGTACTGAAGCTTTCTTT | CAATGNARTEAFF
TRBJ2-3 | . | few | TRBV5-1 | 16 | TGCGCCAGCAGCCGGAGGCCAGGGGACAGCACAGATACGCAGTATTTT | CASSRRPGDSTDTQYF
TRBJ2-1 | . | . | TRBV2 | 15 | TGTGCCAGCAGTGAAATAGTTGGGCAGGGAGGCGAGCAGTTCTTC | CASSEIVGQGGEQFF
TRBJ2-5 | . | . | TRBV5-4 | 13 | TGTGCCAGCAGCTTTGGTCTCGGGAAGACCCAGTACTTC | CASSFGLGKTQYF
TRBJ1-1 | . | . | TRBV7-9 | 13 | TGTGCCAGCAGCCCCAGGGCGGACACTGAAGCTTTCTTT | CASSPRADTEAFF
TRBJ1-1 | . | . | TRBV5-1 | 15 | TGCGCCAGCAGCTTGGCATTGGGGGCGAACACTGAAGCTTTCTTT | CASSLALGANTEAFF
TRBJ1-5 | . | . | TRBV28 | 14 | TGTGCCAGCAGTTCCACAGGGCTGGATCAGCCCCAGCATTTT | CASSSTGLDQPQHF
TRBJ1-5 | . | few | TRBV4-1 | 14 | TGCGCCAGCAGCCAACAGGTTTCGGATCAGCCCCAGCATTTT | CASSQQVSDQPQHF